The 2 T cell receptor beta chains below all came from one sample that was sequenced in a study of blood T cell repertoires in COVID-19. Method: immunoSEQ multiplex PCR; TCRdb's copy keeps in-frame clones and lacks some. The top ten clones hold 3.9% of a sample with more than 300,000 clones, 85% to 95% of them seen once. Sequences were obtained from PBMCs or T cells enriched from blood (not recorded which). The origin of the receptors is a woman in her twenties or thirties who had been exposed to COVID-19.

The rearrangement joins TRBV20-1 to TRBJ1-1, with 7 positions matching TRBD1. Germline values: CDR1 DFQATT, CDR2 SNEGSKA (reference sequence). V shed 3 bases and J 4 bases; nucleotides not matched to a gene: 11. The CDR3 length is 15 residues. CDR3 amino acids: CSASRQGDRITEAFF. In DNA, the CDR3 is TGCAGTGCTAGTCGTCAGGGGGATCGTATCACTGAAGCTTTCTTT.

The chain has TRBV4-3 and TRBJ2-3; 14 bases fit TRBD2. The CDR3 length is 18 residues. Per germline, CDR1 LGHNA and CDR2 YSLEER. J was trimmed by 1 base and V by 0 bases; bases with no gene match: 3. The CDR3 region has the DNA TGCGCCAGCAGCCAAGATTCGGGACTAGCGGGGGGCACAGATACGCAGTATTTT. This translates into CASSQDSGLAGGTDTQYF.